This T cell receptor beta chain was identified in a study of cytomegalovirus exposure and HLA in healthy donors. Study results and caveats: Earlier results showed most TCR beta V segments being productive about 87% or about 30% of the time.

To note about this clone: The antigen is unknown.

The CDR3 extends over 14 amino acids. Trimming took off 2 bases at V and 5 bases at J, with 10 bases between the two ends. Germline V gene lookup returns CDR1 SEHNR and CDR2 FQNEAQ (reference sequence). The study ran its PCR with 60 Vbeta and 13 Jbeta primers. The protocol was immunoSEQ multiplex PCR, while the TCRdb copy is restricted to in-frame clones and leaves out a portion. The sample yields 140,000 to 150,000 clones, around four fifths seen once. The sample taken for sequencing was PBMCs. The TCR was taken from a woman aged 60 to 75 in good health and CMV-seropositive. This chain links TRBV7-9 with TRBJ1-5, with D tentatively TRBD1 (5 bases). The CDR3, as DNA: TGTGCCAGCAGCTTATTGGACACTTATCAGCCCCAGCATTTT. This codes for CASSLLDTYQPQHF.